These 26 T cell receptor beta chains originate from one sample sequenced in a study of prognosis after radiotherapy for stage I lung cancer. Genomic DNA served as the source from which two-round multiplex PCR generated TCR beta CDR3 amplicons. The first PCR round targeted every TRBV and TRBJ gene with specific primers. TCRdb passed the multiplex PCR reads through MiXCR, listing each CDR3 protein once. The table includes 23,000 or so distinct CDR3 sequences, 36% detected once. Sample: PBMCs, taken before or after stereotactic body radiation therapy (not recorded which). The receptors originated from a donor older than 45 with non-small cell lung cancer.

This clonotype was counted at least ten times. The CDR3 loop is CASSLRRGGNEQFF. DNA for the CDR3: TGCGCCAGCAGCTTGCGGCGGGGGGGGAATGAGCAGTTCTTC. The gene calls are TRBV5-1 and TRBJ2-1, with 9 bases that match TRBD2. The CDR3 has 14 amino acids. Trimming at V came to 1 base and at J to 7 bases, leaving 3 bases not matched to a gene. Germline V gene sequence: CDR1 SGHRS, CDR2 YFSETQ. Complete variable domain (other parts from reference TRBV5-1 and TRBJ2-1): KAGVTQTPRYLIKTRGQQVTLSCSPISGHRSVSWYQQTPGQGLQFLFEYFSETQRNKGNFPGRFSGRQFSNSRSEMNVSTLELGDSALYLCASSLRRGGNEQFFGPGTRLTVL.

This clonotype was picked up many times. As DNA, the CDR3 is TGTGCCAGCAGTTTCTCTACTACAGGGCCTGTGAGGCGCAATCAGCCCCAGCATTTT. Protein product: CASSFSTTGPVRRNQPQHF. This rearrangement joins TRBV28 to TRBJ1-5; weak D call: TRBD1 (6 bases). The germline V gene encodes CDR1 MDHEN and CDR2 SYDVKM. Deletions cut 3 bases from V and 2 bases from J, with 23 bases between. The length of the CDR3 is 19 residues.

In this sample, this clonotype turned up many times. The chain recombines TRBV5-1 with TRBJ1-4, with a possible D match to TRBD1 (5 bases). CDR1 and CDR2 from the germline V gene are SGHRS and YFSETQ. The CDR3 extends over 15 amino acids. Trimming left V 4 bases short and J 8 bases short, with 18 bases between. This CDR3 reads CASSPAQGGSEKLFF. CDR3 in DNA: TGCGCCAGCAGCCCCGCCCAGGGAGGATCGGAAAAACTGTTTTTT. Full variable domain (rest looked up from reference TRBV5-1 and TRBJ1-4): KAGVTQTPRYLIKTRGQQVTLSCSPISGHRSVSWYQQTPGQGLQFLFEYFSETQRNKGNFPGRFSGRQFSNSRSEMNVSTLELGDSALYLCASSPAQGGSEKLFFGSGTQLSVL.

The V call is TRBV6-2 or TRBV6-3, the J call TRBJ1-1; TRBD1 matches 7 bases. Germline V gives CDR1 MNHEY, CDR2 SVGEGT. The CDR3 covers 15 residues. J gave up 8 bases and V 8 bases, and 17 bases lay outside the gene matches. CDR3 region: CASFPATGCWLEAFF. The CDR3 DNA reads TGTGCCAGCTTCCCCGCGACAGGGTGCTGGTTGGAAGCTTTCTTT.

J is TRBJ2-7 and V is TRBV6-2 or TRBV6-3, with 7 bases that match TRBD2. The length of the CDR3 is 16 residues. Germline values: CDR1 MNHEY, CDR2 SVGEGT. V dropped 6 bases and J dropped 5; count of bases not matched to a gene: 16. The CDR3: CASRYPGGGIRHEQYF. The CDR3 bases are TGTGCCAGCAGATACCCTGGGGGGGGAATAAGGCACGAGCAGTACTTC.

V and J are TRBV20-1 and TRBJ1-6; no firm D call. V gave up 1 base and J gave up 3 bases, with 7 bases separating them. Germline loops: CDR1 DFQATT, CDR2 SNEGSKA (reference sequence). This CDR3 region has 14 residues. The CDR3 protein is CSARVADYNSPLHF. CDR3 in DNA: TGCAGTGCTAGAGTCGCAGACTATAATTCACCCCTCCACTTT.

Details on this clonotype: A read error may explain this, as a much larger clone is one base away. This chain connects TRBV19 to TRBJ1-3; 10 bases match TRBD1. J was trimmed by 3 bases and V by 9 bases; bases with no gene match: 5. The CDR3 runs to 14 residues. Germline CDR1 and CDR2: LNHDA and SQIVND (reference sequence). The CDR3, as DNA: TGTGCCAGCCTCCGGGACAGGGGTGGAAACACCATATATTTT. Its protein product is CASLRDRGGNTIYF.

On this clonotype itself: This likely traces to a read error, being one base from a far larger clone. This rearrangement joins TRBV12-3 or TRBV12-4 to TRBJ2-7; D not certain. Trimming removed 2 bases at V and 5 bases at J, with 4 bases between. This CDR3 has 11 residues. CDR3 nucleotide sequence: TGTGCCAGCAGTTTATGGAACGAGCAGTACTTC. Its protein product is CASSLWNEQYF.

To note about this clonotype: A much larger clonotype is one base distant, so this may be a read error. Here the CDR3 DNA reads TGTGCCAGCTCCCAAGGACAGGGGGCGCGGTGCTACACCTTC. It yields the protein CASSQGQGARCYTF. The chain recombines TRBV18 with TRBJ1-2, with 11 bases identical to TRBD1. The CDR3 contains 14 residues. The germline V gene has CDR1 KGHSH and CDR2 LQKENI. V was pared by 6 bases and J by 9 bases, with 9 bases of the junction left unmatched.

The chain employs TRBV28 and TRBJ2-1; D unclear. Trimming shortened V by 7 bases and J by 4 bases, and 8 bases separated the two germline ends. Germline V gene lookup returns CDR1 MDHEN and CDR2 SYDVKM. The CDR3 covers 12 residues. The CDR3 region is CASIQWYNEQFF. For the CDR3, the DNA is TGTGCCAGCATCCAGTGGTACAATGAGCAGTTCTTC.

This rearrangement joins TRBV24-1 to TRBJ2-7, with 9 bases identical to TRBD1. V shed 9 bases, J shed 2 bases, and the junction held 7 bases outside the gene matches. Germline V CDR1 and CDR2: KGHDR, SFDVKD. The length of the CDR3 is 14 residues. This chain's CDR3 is CATGARDRAYEQYF. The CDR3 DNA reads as TGTGCCACCGGGGCCCGGGACAGGGCCTACGAGCAGTACTTC.

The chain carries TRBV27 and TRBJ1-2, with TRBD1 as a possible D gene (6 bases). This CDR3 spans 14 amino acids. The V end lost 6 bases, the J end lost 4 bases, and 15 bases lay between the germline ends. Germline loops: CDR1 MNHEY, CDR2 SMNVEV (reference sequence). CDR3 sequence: CASRGAGKGYGYTF. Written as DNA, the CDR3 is TGTGCCAGCAGGGGGGCAGGGAAGGGCTATGGCTACACCTTC.

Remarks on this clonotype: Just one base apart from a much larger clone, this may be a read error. This CDR3 is CASSPEYETGNTEAFF. CDR3 nucleotides: TGTGCCAGCAGCCCCGAATACGAGACAGGCAACACTGAAGCTTTCTTT. This sequence joins TRBV3-1 and TRBJ1-1; possible D gene TRBD1, 6 bases. The CDR3 runs 16 residues. Trimming took off 4 bases at V and 2 bases at J, with 17 bases between the two ends. Germline CDR1 is LGHDT and CDR2 is YNNKEL (reference sequence).

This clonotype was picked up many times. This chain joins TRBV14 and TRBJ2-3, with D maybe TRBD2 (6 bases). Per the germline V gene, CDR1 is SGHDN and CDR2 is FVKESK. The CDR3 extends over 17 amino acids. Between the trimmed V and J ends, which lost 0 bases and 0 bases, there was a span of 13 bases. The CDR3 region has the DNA TGTGCCAGCAGCCAAGATTCGGGAGCGACTAGCACAGATACGCAGTATTTT. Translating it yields CASSQDSGATSTDTQYF. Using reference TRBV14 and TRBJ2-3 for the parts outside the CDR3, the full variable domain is EAGVTQFPSHSVIEKGQTVTLRCDPISGHDNLYWYRRVMGKEIKFLLHFVKESKQDESGMPNNRFLAERTGGTYSTLKVQPAELEDSGVYFCASSQDSGATSTDTQYFGPGTRLTVL.

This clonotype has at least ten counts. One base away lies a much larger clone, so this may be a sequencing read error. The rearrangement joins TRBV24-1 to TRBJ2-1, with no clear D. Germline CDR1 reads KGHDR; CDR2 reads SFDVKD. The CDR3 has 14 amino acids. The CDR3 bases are TGTGCCACCAGTGAAGCCGTACGCCACGATGAGCAGCTCTTC. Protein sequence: CATSEAVRHDEQLF.

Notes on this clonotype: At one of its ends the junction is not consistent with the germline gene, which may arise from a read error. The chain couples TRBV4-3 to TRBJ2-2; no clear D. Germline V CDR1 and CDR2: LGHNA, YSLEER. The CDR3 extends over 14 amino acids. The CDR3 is CASSQGCNTGELFF. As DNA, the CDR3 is TGCGCCAGCAGCCAAGGATGTAACACTGGGGAGCTGTTTTTT.

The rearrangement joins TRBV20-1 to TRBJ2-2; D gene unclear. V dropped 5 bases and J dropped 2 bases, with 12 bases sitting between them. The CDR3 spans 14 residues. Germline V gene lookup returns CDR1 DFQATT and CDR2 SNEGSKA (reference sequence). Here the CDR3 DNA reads TGCAGTGCTCCCCGGGCTTTTAACACCGGGGAGCTGTTTTTT. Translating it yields CSAPRAFNTGELFF.

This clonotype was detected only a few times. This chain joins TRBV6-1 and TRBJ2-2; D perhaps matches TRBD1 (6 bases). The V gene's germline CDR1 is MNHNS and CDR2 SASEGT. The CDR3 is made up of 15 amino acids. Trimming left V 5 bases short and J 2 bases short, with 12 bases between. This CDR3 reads CASSIQGFNTGELFF. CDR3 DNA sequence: TGTGCCAGCAGTATACAGGGATTTAACACCGGGGAGCTGTTTTTT.

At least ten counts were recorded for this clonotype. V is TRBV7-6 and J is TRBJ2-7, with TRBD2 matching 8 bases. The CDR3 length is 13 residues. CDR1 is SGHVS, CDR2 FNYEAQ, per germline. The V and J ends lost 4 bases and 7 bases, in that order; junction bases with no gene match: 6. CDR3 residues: CASSSAGAGEQYF. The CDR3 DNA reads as TGTGCCAGCAGCTCAGCGGGAGCGGGGGAGCAGTACTTC.

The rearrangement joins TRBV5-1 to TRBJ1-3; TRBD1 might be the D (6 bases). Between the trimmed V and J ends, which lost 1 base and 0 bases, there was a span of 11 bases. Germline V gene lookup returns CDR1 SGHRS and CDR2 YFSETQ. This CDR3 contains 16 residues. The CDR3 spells CASSLTTGISGNTIYF. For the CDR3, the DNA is TGCGCCAGCAGCTTGACTACAGGGATCTCTGGAAACACCATATATTTT.

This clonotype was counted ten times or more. In DNA, the CDR3 is TGTGCCAGCAGTTCGGGACAGGCGAACACTGAAGCTTTCTTT. Translation: CASSSGQANTEAFF. V and J are TRBV6-2 or TRBV6-3 and TRBJ1-1, with 8 bases aligning to TRBD1. This CDR3 has 14 residues. Germline CDR1 and CDR2: MNHEY and SVGEGT. Trimming took 4 bases from V and 1 from J; bases not matched to a gene: 2.

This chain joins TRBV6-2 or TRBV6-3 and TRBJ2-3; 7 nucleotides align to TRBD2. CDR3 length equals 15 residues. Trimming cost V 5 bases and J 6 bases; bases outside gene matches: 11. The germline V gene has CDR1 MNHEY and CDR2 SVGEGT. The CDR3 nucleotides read TGTGCCAGCAGTCCTCCCTGGGGGGGGGGGGATACGCAGTATTTT. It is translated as CASSPPWGGGDTQYF.

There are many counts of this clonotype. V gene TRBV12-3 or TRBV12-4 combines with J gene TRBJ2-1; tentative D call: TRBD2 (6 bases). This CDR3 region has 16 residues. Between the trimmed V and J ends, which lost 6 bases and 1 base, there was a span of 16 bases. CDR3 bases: TGTGCCAGCAGCCCCTCGGGCGGGGCGTCCTACAATGAGCAGTTCTTC. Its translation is CASSPSGGASYNEQFF.

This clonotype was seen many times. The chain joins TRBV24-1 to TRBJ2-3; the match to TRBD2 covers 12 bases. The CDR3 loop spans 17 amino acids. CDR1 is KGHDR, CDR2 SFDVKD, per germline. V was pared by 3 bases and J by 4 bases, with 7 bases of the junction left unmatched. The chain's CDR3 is CATSDRPGTSGSDTQYF. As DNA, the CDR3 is TGTGCCACCAGTGATCGACCTGGGACTAGCGGGTCAGATACGCAGTATTTT.

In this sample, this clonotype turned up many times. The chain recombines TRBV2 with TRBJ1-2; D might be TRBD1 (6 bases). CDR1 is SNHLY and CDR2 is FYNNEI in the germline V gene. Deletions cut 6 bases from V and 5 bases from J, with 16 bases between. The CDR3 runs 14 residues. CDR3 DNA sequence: TGTGCCAGCAGCCGTATACAGGGCGGGTATGGCTACACCTTC. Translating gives CASSRIQGGYGYTF.

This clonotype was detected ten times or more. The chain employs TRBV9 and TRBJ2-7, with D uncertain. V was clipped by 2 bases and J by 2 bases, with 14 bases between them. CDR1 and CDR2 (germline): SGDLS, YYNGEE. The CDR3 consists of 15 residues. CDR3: CASSVSAEFPYEQYF. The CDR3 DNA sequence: TGTGCCAGCAGCGTGTCAGCTGAATTTCCCTACGAGCAGTACTTC.